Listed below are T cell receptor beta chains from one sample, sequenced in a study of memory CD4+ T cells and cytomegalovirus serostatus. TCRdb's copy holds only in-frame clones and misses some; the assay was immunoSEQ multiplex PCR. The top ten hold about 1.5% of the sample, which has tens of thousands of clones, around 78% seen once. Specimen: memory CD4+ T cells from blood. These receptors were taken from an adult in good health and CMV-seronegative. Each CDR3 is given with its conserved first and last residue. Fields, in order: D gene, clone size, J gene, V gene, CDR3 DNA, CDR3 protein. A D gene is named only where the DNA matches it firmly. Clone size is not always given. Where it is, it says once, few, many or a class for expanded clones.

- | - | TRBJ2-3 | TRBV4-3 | TGCGCCAGCAGCCAAGATCTTGGGCTAGCGAGGACAGATACGCAGTATTTT | CASSQDLGLARTDTQYF
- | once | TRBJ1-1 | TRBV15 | TGTGCCACCAGCAGAGATCGTCAGTTTGGGGCTTTCTTT | CATSRDRQFGAFF
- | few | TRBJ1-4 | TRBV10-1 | TGCGCCAGTTGTTCCGGGACACGACTTGAAAAACTGTTTTTT | CASCSGTRLEKLFF
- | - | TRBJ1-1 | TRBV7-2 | TGTGCCAGCAGCTTAAGGGGGGACGGACTTCGGTTCGCTGAAGCTTTCTTT | CASSLRGDGLRFAEAFF
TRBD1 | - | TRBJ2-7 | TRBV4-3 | TGCGCCAGCAGCCAACTCGAGGGACAGGGGGTAAGCGAGCAGTACTTC | CASSQLEGQGVSEQYF
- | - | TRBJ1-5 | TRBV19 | TGTGCCAGTAGTCCGGGCCACAATCAGCCCCAGCATTTT | CASSPGHNQPQHF
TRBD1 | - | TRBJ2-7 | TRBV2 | TGTGCCAGCAGTGGCCGGGCAGGGGGCTTTCCCTACGAGCAGTACTTC | CASSGRAGGFPYEQYF
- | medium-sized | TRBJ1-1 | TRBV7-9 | TGTGCCAGCCTGGAACCGACGAACACTGAAGCTTTCTTT | CASLEPTNTEAFF
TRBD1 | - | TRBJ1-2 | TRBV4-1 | TGCGCCAGCAGCCGCCCGGGACAGGGGAGATATGGCTACACCTTC | CASSRPGQGRYGYTF
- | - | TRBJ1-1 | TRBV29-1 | TGCAGCGTTGTACAGAACCCTGAAGCTTTCTTT | CSVVQNPEAFF
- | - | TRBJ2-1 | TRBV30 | TGTGCCTGGAGCCCGGCGGGGAGCTACAATGAGCAGTTCTTC | CAWSPAGSYNEQFF
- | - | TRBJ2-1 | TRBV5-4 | TGTGCCAGCAGCTTGGGGAGGGACAATGAGCAGTTCTTC | CASSLGRDNEQFF
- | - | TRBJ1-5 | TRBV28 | TGTGCCAGCAGTTCCCCCGGGGGATCTAGCAATCAGCCCCAGCATTTT | CASSSPGGSSNQPQHF
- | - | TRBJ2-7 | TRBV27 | TGTGCCAGCAGTTCGGTTGGCGACAGCTCCTACGAGCAGTACTTC | CASSSVGDSSYEQYF
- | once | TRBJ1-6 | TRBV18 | TGTGCCAGCTCACCCGCGACGTCGCAGAATTCACCCCTCCACTTT | CASSPATSQNSPLHF
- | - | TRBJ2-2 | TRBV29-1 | TGCAGCGTCTCGCGGGGAACCGGGGAGCTGTTTTTT | CSVSRGTGELFF
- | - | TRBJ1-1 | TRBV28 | TGTGCCAGCAGTCGACAGGAACCGCGAGGCACTGAAGCTTTCTTT | CASSRQEPRGTEAFF
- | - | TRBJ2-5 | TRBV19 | TGTGCCAGTGCGCGGGCCTTCCAAGAGACCCAGTACTTC | CASARAFQETQYF
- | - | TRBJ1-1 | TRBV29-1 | TGCAGCGTTGAAGATTACTACACTGAAGCTTTCTTT | CSVEDYYTEAFF
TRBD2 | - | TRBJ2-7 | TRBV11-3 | TGTGCCAGCAGCTTTAGCGGGAGCGCCTCCTACGAGCAGTACTTC | CASSFSGSASYEQYF
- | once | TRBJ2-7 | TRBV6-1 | TGTGCCAGCAGTGTGGGCCCAGGGAGCTCCTACGAGCAGTACTTC | CASSVGPGSSYEQYF
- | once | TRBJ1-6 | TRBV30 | TGTGCCTGGAGTGACGAGGTTAGCTCCTATAATTCACCCCTCTACTTT | CAWSDEVSSYNSPLYF
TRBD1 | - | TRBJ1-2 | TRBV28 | TGTGCCAGCAGGAAGCCACAGGGGGCGATGCTTGGCTACACCTTC | CASRKPQGAMLGYTF
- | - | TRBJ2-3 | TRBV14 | TGTGCCAGCAGCCCGCTGACACGCACAGATACGCAGTATTTT | CASSPLTRTDTQYF
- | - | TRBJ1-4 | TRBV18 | TGTGCCAGCTCACGCGGGGTGGATGAAAAACTGTTTTTT | CASSRGVDEKLFF
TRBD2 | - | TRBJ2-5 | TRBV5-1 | TGCGCCAGCAGCCCGGGACTAGCGGGGCCCCAAGAGACCCAGTACTTC | CASSPGLAGPQETQYF
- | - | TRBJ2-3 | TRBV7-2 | TGTGCCAGCAGCCCTTTCGCCGGAGCCTCCGATACGCAGTATTTT | CASSPFAGASDTQYF
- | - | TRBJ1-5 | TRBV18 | TGTGCCAGCTCACCAGGGAACAGTCTCTCTCAGCCCCAGCATTTT | CASSPGNSLSQPQHF
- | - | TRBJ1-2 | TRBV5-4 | TGTGCCAGCAGCCCCCCGGGGACTGGCTACACCTTC | CASSPPGTGYTF
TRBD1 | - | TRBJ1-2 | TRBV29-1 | TGCAGCGTTGAGAGACAGGGGGCTGGTATTGGTGGCTACACCTTC | CSVERQGAGIGGYTF
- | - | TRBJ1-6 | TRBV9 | TGTGCCAGCAGCGTAGAGCCGGGTAATTCACCCCTCCACTTT | CASSVEPGNSPLHF
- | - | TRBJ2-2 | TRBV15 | TGTGCCACCAGCTCGAGGAACACCGGGGAGCTGTTTTTT | CATSSRNTGELFF
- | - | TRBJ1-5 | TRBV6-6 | TGTGCCAGCAGTTCACAGGGATCTGGCAATCAGCCCCAGCATTTT | CASSSQGSGNQPQHF
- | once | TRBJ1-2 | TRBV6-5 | TGTGCCAGCAGTTCCGACAACTATGGCTACACCTTC | CASSSDNYGYTF
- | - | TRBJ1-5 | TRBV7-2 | TGTGCCAGCAGCTTAGGGACCGACAATCAGCCCCAGCATTTT | CASSLGTDNQPQHF
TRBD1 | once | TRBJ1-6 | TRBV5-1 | TGCGCCAGCAGCTTTTTATTCCGGGACAGTAATTCACCCCTCCACTTT | CASSFLFRDSNSPLHF
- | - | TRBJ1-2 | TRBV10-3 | TGTGCCATCAACGCCCCAGGAGACTATGGCTACACCTTC | CAINAPGDYGYTF
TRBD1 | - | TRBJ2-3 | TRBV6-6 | TGTGCCAGTACGGACAGGGGAACAGATACGCAGTATTTT | CASTDRGTDTQYF
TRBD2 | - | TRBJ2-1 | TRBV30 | TGTGCCTGGAGTGTCGCTAGCGGGGTTGAGCAGTTCTTC | CAWSVASGVEQFF
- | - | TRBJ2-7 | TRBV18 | TGTGCCAGCTCACCTAATACAGGGCGCGAGCAGTACTTC | CASSPNTGREQYF
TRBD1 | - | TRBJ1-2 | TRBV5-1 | TGCGCCAGCAGCTTGGGAACAGGGGGCTTGGACTATGGCTACACCTTC | CASSLGTGGLDYGYTF
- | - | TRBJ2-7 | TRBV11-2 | TGTGCCAGCAGCTTTGCAGGGACCTACGAGCAGTACTTC | CASSFAGTYEQYF
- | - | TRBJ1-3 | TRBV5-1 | TGCGCCAGCAGCTTGGAGCCACTGATCTCTGGAAACACCATATATTTT | CASSLEPLISGNTIYF
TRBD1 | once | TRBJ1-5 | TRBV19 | TGTGCCAGTAGTATCCCGGGACAGGGGCATCAGCCCCAGCATTTT | CASSIPGQGHQPQHF
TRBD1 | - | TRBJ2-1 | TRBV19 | TGTGCCAGTAGTGGGATCACAGGGGGTAAGGTCAATGAGCAGTTCTTC | CASSGITGGKVNEQFF
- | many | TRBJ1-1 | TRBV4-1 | TGCGCCAGCAGCCAAGATCCTCGGGGAACTGAAGCTTTCTTT | CASSQDPRGTEAFF
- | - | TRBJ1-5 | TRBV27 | TGTGCCAGCAGTAAGATAGACGGTTCGGAGCCCCAGCATTTT | CASSKIDGSEPQHF
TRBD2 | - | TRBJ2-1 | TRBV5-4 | TGTGCCAGCAGCCGCTGGACTAGCGGGGGTCTACACAATGAGCAGTTCTTC | CASSRWTSGGLHNEQFF
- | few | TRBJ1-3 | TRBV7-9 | TGTGCCAGCAGCTTACGGCTCGGAGACGCAGCATATTTT | CASSLRLGDAAYF